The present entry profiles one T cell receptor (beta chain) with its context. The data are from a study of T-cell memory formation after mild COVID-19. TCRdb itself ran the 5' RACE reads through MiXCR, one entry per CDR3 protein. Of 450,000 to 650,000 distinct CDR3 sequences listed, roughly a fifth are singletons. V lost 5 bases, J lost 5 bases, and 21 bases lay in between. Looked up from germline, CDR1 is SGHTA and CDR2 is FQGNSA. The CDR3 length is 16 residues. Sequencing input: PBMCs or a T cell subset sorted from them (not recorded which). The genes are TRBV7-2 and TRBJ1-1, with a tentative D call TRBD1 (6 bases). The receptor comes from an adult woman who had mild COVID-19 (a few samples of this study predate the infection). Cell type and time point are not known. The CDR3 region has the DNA TGTGCCAGCAGCCGGGCGGTTTGGGGGGCCAGGACTGAAGCTTTCTTT. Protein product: CASSRAVWGARTEAFF.